One sample yielded the 24 T cell receptor beta chains listed below, sequenced in a study of cytomegalovirus exposure and HLA in healthy donors. Vbeta (60) and Jbeta (13) primers were used in the PCR. Assay: immunoSEQ multiplex PCR; the TCRdb copy retains only in-frame clones and omits some. The repertoire consists of about 18,000 clones, with less than 85% occurring once and the leading ten covering over 20%. The sequenced sample consisted of PBMCs. The receptors come from a human donor in good health.

The chain links TRBV28 to TRBJ2-4; weak D call: TRBD2 (6 bases). The CDR3 is made up of 14 amino acids. Per germline, CDR1 MDHEN and CDR2 SYDVKM. V lost 5 bases, J lost 13 bases, and 21 bases lay in between. The CDR3 DNA reads TGTGCCAGCAGTCTACCCCACCTGGGGGGAAAGCAGTACTTC. Translated: CASSLPHLGGKQYF. Based on the CDR3 plus reference TRBV28 and TRBJ2-4, the full variable domain is DVKVTQSSRYLVKRTGEKVFLECVQDMDHENMFWYRQDPGLGLRLIYFSYDVKMKEKGDIPEGYSVSREKKERFSLILESASTNQTSMYLCASSLPHLGGKQYFGAGTRLSVL.

J is TRBJ1-2 and V is TRBV7-9; D may be TRBD1 (6 bases). The CDR3 extends over 17 amino acids. The V end was cut by 2 bases, the J end by 6 bases, with 22 bases between. Germline values: CDR1 SEHNR, CDR2 FQNEAQ (reference sequence). The CDR3 nucleotides read TGTGCCAGCAGCTTAAATCCCGGACAGTCCCAGCGCGATGGCTACACCTTC. Protein product: CASSLNPGQSQRDGYTF.

This clone was detected only a few times. This sequence joins TRBV25-1 and TRBJ2-7, with TRBD1 matching 8 bases. Per germline, CDR1 MGHDK and CDR2 SYGVNS. V lost 4 bases to trimming and J lost 3 bases; unmatched junction nucleotides: 2. The CDR3 has 13 amino acids. DNA of the CDR3: TGTGCCAGCAGTGGACAGGGGAACTACGAGCAGTACTTC. Encoded protein: CASSGQGNYEQYF.

V and J are TRBV7-2 and TRBJ1-5, with a tentative D call TRBD1 (6 bases). V was trimmed by 8 bases and J by 7 bases, leaving 15 bases between them. This CDR3 is 13 amino acids long. Germline-derived CDR1 and CDR2 are SGHTA and FQGNSA. CDR3 in amino acids: CASLWTAGQPQHF. The CDR3 coding sequence is TGTGCCAGCCTATGGACAGCGGGACAGCCCCAGCATTTT.

This chain joins TRBV18 and TRBJ2-1; 8 bases are shared with TRBD1. The V gene's germline CDR1 is KGHSH and CDR2 LQKENI. V lost 5 bases to trimming and J lost 6 bases; unmatched junction nucleotides: 9. The CDR3 is 15 residues long. This chain's CDR3 is CASSTAGTGGNEQFF. CDR3 bases: TGTGCCAGCTCAACGGCCGGGACAGGAGGCAATGAGCAGTTCTTC. The full variable domain, in which reference TRBV18 and TRBJ2-1 provide the parts outside the CDR3, is NAGVMQNPRHLVRRRGQEARLRCSPMKGHSHVYWYRQLPEEGLKFMVYLQKENIIDESGMPKERFSAEFPKEGPSILRIQQVVRGDSAAYFCASSTAGTGGNEQFFGPGTRLTVL.

The CDR3: CASSQSEGDLSYNEQFF. In DNA form, the CDR3 reads TGCGCCAGCAGTCAATCTGAGGGAGACCTCTCCTACAATGAGCAGTTCTTC. The V call is TRBV23-1, the J call TRBJ2-1; perhaps TRBD2 as D (5 bases). TRBV23-1 is annotated as an ORF whose role is uncertain. With 0 bases removed from V and 0 bases from J, the gap between germline ends came to 12 bases. The CDR3 consists of 17 residues.

The chain is built from TRBV6-4 and TRBJ2-6; D remains ambiguous. From germline, CDR1 is MRHNA and CDR2 SNTAGT. The ends were cut back, 3 bases at V and 2 bases at J, with 5 bases in the middle. This CDR3 is 14 amino acids long. CDR3 region: CASSDEAGANVLTF. The CDR3, as DNA: TGTGCCAGCAGTGATGAGGCTGGGGCCAACGTCCTGACTTTC.

The chain is built from TRBV7-9 and TRBJ2-1; the match to TRBD2 covers 7 bases. V gave up 1 base and J gave up 6 bases; unmatched junction bases: 9. Germline CDR1 and CDR2: SEHNR and FQNEAQ (reference sequence). This CDR3 has 16 amino acids. CDR3 nucleotide sequence: TGTGCCAGCAGCTTAGGGGCGGGAGCGCTTTCCAATGAGCAGTTCTTC. As protein: CASSLGAGALSNEQFF.

The chain combines TRBV27 with TRBJ2-6; D unclear. V was shortened by 3 bases and J by 0 bases, with 3 bases between the two germline ends. Looked up from germline, CDR1 is MNHEY and CDR2 is SMNVEV (reference sequence). There are 14 residues in the CDR3. The CDR3 nucleotides are TGTGCCAGCAGTTTCGGCTCTGGGGCCAACGTCCTGACTTTC. The encoded protein is CASSFGSGANVLTF.

The chain carries TRBV11-2 and TRBJ1-3, with 7 positions matching TRBD1. The CDR3 length is 16 residues. Losses at the gene ends were 6 bases for V and 1 base for J; bases not matched to a gene: 9. Germline V lookup: CDR1 SGHAT, CDR2 FQNNGV. Here the CDR3 reads CASSWDSFSSGNTIYF. The CDR3 DNA follows: TGTGCCAGCAGTTGGGACAGTTTTTCTTCTGGAAACACCATATATTTT.

This clone was recorded only once. The chain links TRBV7-2 to TRBJ2-7; possibly TRBD1 for D (6 bases). CDR1 SGHTA and CDR2 FQGNSA come from the germline V gene. V was pared by 5 bases and J by 0 bases, with 17 bases between. The CDR3 sequence is 16 residues long. The CDR3 here is CASSTDSTKSSYEQYF. As DNA, the CDR3 is TGTGCCAGCAGCACGGACAGCACCAAGAGCTCCTACGAGCAGTACTTC.

V usage is TRBV19 and J usage is TRBJ1-4, with 9 bases matching TRBD1. CDR1 is LNHDA and CDR2 is SQIVND in the germline V gene (reference sequence). The CDR3 consists of 14 residues. The junction had 3 bases not matched to a gene; V was cut back by 3 bases and J by 7 bases. CDR3 loop: CASSIGTGPEKLFF. The CDR3 region has the DNA TGTGCCAGTAGTATCGGGACAGGGCCTGAAAAACTGTTTTTT.

The V call is TRBV30, the J call TRBJ1-2; no reliable D call. CDR1 and CDR2 (germline): GTSNPN, SVGIG (reference sequence). This CDR3 is built from 11 residues. Trimming stripped 2 bases from V and 5 bases from J, with 6 bases between. The CDR3 spells CAWSPGYGYTF. The CDR3, as DNA: TGTGCCTGGAGTCCCGGTTATGGCTACACCTTC.

The chain carries TRBV29-1 and TRBJ1-1, with D possibly being TRBD1 (5 bases). CDR3 length: 14 residues. V lost 4 bases and J 1 base, leaving 13 bases between the germline ends. Per germline, CDR1 SQVTM and CDR2 ANQGSEA. The chain's CDR3 is CSVGNRLANTEAFF. The CDR3 bases are TGCAGCGTTGGTAACAGGCTTGCGAACACTGAAGCTTTCTTT.

This chain uses TRBV13 with TRBJ2-1, with D tentatively TRBD2 (6 bases). Germline assignment: CDR1 PRHDT and CDR2 FYEKMQ (reference sequence). Trimming cost V 1 base and J 0 bases, with 13 bases left between them. The CDR3 loop spans 17 amino acids. The DNA of the CDR3 is TGTGCCAGCAGCTTAGATGGGGCGGGAAGCTCCTACAATGAGCAGTTCTTC. It is translated as CASSLDGAGSSYNEQFF. The whole variable domain, filled in from reference TRBV13 and TRBJ2-1, reads AAGVIQSPRHLIKEKRETATLKCYPIPRHDTVYWYQQGPGQDPQFLISFYEKMQSDKGSIPDRFSAQQFSDYHSELNMSSLELGDSALYFCASSLDGAGSSYNEQFFGPGTRLTVL.

Only a few counts were recorded for this clone. The V and J genes are TRBV5-4 and TRBJ1-1, with D uncertain. This CDR3 region has 16 residues. Trimming took 1 base from V and 6 from J, leaving 19 bases between them. Germline V gene data show CDR1 as SGHNT and CDR2 as YYREEE (reference sequence). CDR3 sequence (DNA): TGTGCCAGCAGCTTGAGTCGTCCAGGATTAACTTCTGAAGCTTTCTTT. Encoded protein: CASSLSRPGLTSEAFF.

CDR3 coding DNA: TGTGCCAGCAGCCAGTTGGACTACTACGAGCAGTACTTC. Translated: CASSQLDYYEQYF. The rearrangement joins TRBV14 to TRBJ2-7; weak D call: TRBD2 (6 bases). Between the trimmed V and J ends, which lost 3 bases and 3 bases, there was a span of 9 bases. From germline, CDR1 is SGHDN and CDR2 FVKESK. CDR3 length equals 13 residues.

V usage is TRBV30 and J usage is TRBJ1-5; D gene ambiguous. CDR3 length equals 13 residues. Germline V gene sequence: CDR1 GTSNPN, CDR2 SVGIG (reference sequence). V was cut by 3 bases and J by 2 bases, with 8 bases left in between. CDR3 nucleotides: TGTGCCTGGAGCCGCCAGGGCAATCAGCCCCAGCATTTT. Its translation: CAWSRQGNQPQHF.

The rearrangement uses TRBV4-2 and TRBJ1-3, with 10 bases lining up with TRBD1. The CDR3 loop spans 17 amino acids. With V trimmed by 1 base and J by 3 bases, 6 bases remained unmatched. Germline CDR1 LGHNA, CDR2 YNFKEQ. CDR3 bases: TGTGCCAGCAGCCAAGGGTTCGACAGGGGGCATGGAAACACCATATATTTT. Amino acids: CASSQGFDRGHGNTIYF.

The J gene is TRBJ1-1, the V gene TRBV5-1; 7 positions match TRBD1. V trimming: 4 bases; J trimming: 7 bases; junction bases outside the gene matches: 10. This CDR3 region has 14 residues. The germline CDR1 and CDR2 sequences are SGHRS and YFSETQ. In DNA, the CDR3 is TGCGCCAGCAGCGAGCTCGACAGGGAGGTTGAAGCTTTCTTT. Translation gives CASSELDREVEAFF.

V and J are TRBV18 and TRBJ2-5; D may be TRBD1 (5 bases). The CDR3 has 15 residues. Per the germline V gene, CDR1 is KGHSH and CDR2 is LQKENI. With 0 bases removed from V and 2 bases from J, the gap between germline ends came to 10 bases. CDR3 in DNA: TGTGCCAGCTCACCACCGTATCGACAGCAAGAGACCCAGTACTTC. It yields the protein CASSPPYRQQETQYF.

In its sample, this clone was seen once. V usage is TRBV27 and J usage is TRBJ2-7, with D possibly being TRBD2 (6 bases). Trimming took off 5 bases at V and 4 bases at J, with 21 bases between the two ends. CDR1 MNHEY and CDR2 SMNVEV come from the germline V gene (reference sequence). The CDR3 covers 16 residues. CDR3 protein: CASSPPPGTLPYEQYF. CDR3 DNA sequence: TGTGCCAGCAGTCCACCCCCCGGGACTCTCCCTTACGAGCAGTACTTC.

The J gene is TRBJ2-7, the V gene TRBV27; 10 nucleotides line up with TRBD2. This CDR3 contains 15 residues. V lost 5 bases to trimming and J lost 3 bases; unmatched junction nucleotides: 7. Germline CDR1 MNHEY, CDR2 SMNVEV (reference sequence). In DNA form, the CDR3 reads TGTGCCAGCAGTCGGACTAGCGGAACCTACTACGAGCAGTACTTC. Protein sequence: CASSRTSGTYYEQYF.

The chain has TRBV7-2 and TRBJ2-4; possibly TRBD1 for D (5 bases). The V gene's germline CDR1 is SGHTA and CDR2 FQGNSA. Trimming removed 5 bases from V and 4 bases from J, with 15 bases in between. The CDR3 has 15 amino acids. The CDR3, as DNA: TGTGCCAGCAGCCAGCCTCAGGGAAGGAAAAACATTCAGTACTTC. Its protein is CASSQPQGRKNIQYF.